The 18 T cell receptor beta chains reported below all come from one sample, sequenced in a study of T cell responses to AZD1222 COVID-19 vaccine (dated by TCRdb to about 2021). In the paper's terms, the time point label means: baseline before first vaccination. Library preparation employed the immunoSEQ multiplex PCR assay. This is the immuneACCESS table as TCRdb keeps it, with only in-frame sequences that have V and J called. A part of the clones is gone; compared with another copy, unresolved V genes explain less than half, and the rest is unexplained. The sample includes approximately 110,000 clones, with about nine tenths observed a single time. The leading ten clones occupy about 5% of the sample. Source: peripheral blood, taken on day 0 of AZD1222 vaccination. The receptors were sampled from an adult in good health.

This chain connects TRBV9 to TRBJ2-7, with D unclear. The CDR3 is 14 amino acids. V dropped 0 bases and J dropped 0 bases, with 7 bases sitting between them. Looked up from germline, CDR1 is SGDLS and CDR2 is YYNGEE. CDR3 in DNA: TGTGCCAGCAGCGTAGGGCGGAGCTCCTACGAGCAGTACTTC. Its protein is CASSVGRSSYEQYF.

V is TRBV7-2 and J is TRBJ2-7; D may be TRBD1 (7 bases). Deletions cut 0 bases from V and 2 bases from J, with 11 bases between. The CDR3 is 15 residues long. Germline CDR1 SGHTA, CDR2 FQGNSA. CDR3 DNA: TGTGCCAGCAGCTTAGCGGCGGGACAGCCCTACGAGCAGTACTTC. This codes for CASSLAAGQPYEQYF. Full variable domain (outside the CDR3, taken from reference TRBV7-2 and TRBJ2-7): GAGVSQSPSNKVTEKGKDVELRCDPISGHTALYWYRQSLGQGLEFLIYFQGNSAPDKSGLPSDRFSAERTGGSVSTLTIQRTQQEDSAVYLCASSLAAGQPYEQYFGPGTRLTVT.

The count of this clone is one. V usage is TRBV5-1 and J usage is TRBJ2-7, with D possibly being TRBD2 (6 bases). V lost 3 bases to trimming and J lost 4 bases, with 11 bases between them. Looked up from germline, CDR1 is SGHRS and CDR2 is YFSETQ. This CDR3 is 13 amino acids long. Written as DNA, the CDR3 is TGCGCCAGCAGCTCGGGGGATCGTTACGAGCAGTACTTC. It encodes CASSSGDRYEQYF.

Relative to its sample, this clone is medium-sized. The chain carries TRBV27 and TRBJ2-7; D tentatively fits TRBD1 or TRBD2 (5 bases each). CDR1 and CDR2 from the germline V gene are MNHEY and SMNVEV (reference sequence). V dropped 2 bases and J dropped 6 bases, with 11 bases sitting between them. CDR3 length: 13 residues. The CDR3 nucleotides read TGTGCCAGCAGTTTACGGGAAGGGGCCGAGCAGTACTTC. Protein sequence: CASSLREGAEQYF.

The V and J genes are TRBV2 and TRBJ1-5, with D perhaps matching TRBD1 (5 bases). V was clipped by 4 bases and J by 7 bases, with 17 bases between them. Germline CDR1 SNHLY, CDR2 FYNNEI. The CDR3 spans 15 residues. In DNA form, the CDR3 reads TGTGCCAGCAGTGTGTCGGGGGGTTCGCGCCAGCCCCAGCATTTT. This codes for CASSVSGGSRQPQHF. Looking up the rest from reference TRBV2 and TRBJ1-5 gives the full variable domain: EPEVTQTPSHQVTQMGQEVILRCVPISNHLYFYWYRQILGQKVEFLVSFYNNEISEKSEIFDDQFSVERPDGSNFTLKIRSTKLEDSAMYFCASSVSGGSRQPQHFGDGTRLSIL.

This CDR3 is CASSPSGTYEQYF. The CDR3 DNA follows: TGTGCCAGCAGCCCTAGCGGGACCTACGAGCAGTACTTC. The V and J genes are TRBV7-2 and TRBJ2-7, with TRBD2 matching over 9 bases. Germline trimming cut 5 bases from V and 2 bases from J; bases unmatched to any gene: 1. The CDR3 has 13 residues. Germline V gene sequence: CDR1 SGHTA, CDR2 FQGNSA.

This clone occurred once. The chain employs TRBV7-9 and TRBJ1-2, with D unclear. CDR1 and CDR2 (germline): SEHNR, FQNEAQ (reference sequence). CDR3 length equals 12 residues. Trimming took off 2 bases at V and 8 bases at J, with 9 bases between the two ends. The CDR3 DNA follows: TGTGCCAGCAGCTTATCCCTTAGGGGCTACACCTTC. Encoded protein: CASSLSLRGYTF.

This clone was seen more than once but under ten times. The chain links TRBV4-2 to TRBJ1-4; no clear D gene. The CDR3 is 15 amino acids. The V end lost 1 base, the J end lost 8 bases, and 14 bases lay between the germline ends. The germline CDR1 and CDR2 sequences are LGHNA and YNFKEQ. CDR3 coding DNA: TGTGCCAGCAGCCAAGTTCTGCACCAACTCGAAAAACTGTTTTTT. This gives the protein CASSQVLHQLEKLFF.

The rearrangement uses TRBV2 and TRBJ2-6; D remains ambiguous. The V gene lost 7 bases and the J gene lost 1 base, with 8 bases spanning the gap. The CDR3 runs 14 residues. Germline V CDR1 and CDR2: SNHLY, FYNNEI. This CDR3 is CASKVGSGANVLTF. CDR3 nucleotides: TGTGCCAGCAAAGTGGGGTCTGGGGCCAACGTCCTGACTTTC. Together with reference TRBV2 and TRBJ2-6, the CDR3 gives the full variable domain: EPEVTQTPSHQVTQMGQEVILRCVPISNHLYFYWYRQILGQKVEFLVSFYNNEISEKSEIFDDQFSVERPDGSNFTLKIRSTKLEDSAMYFCASKVGSGANVLTFGAGSRLTVL.

This clone was seen once. The CDR3 DNA sequence: TGTGCCAGCAGCGTGCAGACAGGGGGCGTCTACGACGAGCAGTACTTC. Encoded protein: CASSVQTGGVYDEQYF. J is TRBJ2-7 and V is TRBV9, with TRBD1 identical over 10 bases. Germline V gene lookup returns CDR1 SGDLS and CDR2 YYNGEE. The CDR3 covers 16 residues. V lost 2 bases, J lost 5 bases, and 10 bases stayed unmatched. The whole variable domain, remainder taken from reference TRBV9 and TRBJ2-7, is DSGVTQTPKHLITATGQRVTLRCSPRSGDLSVYWYQQSLDQGLQFLIQYYNGEERAKGNILERFSAQQFPDLHSELNLSSLELGDSALYFCASSVQTGGVYDEQYFGPGTRLTVT.

The chain links TRBV14 to TRBJ2-6, with D possibly called TRBD1 or TRBD2 (6 bases each). V was cut by 4 bases and J by 0 bases, with 28 bases left in between. This CDR3 is built from 22 residues. CDR1 and CDR2 from the germline V gene are SGHDN and FVKESK. In nucleotides, the CDR3 is TGTGCCAGCAGCCGCAGTGAAGAGGCGTGGAGGGGGAGGAGCTCTGGGGCCAACGTCCTGACTTTC. It is translated as CASSRSEEAWRGRSSGANVLTF.

This clone was seen once. The CDR3 nucleotides are TGTGCCAGCAGCAAACAGGGGAAGTATGGCTACACCTTC. Residues: CASSKQGKYGYTF. This sequence joins TRBV7-3 and TRBJ1-2; 7 bases are a match to TRBD1. CDR3 length equals 13 residues. With V trimmed by 5 bases and J by 5 bases, 5 bases remained unmatched. The germline gives CDR1 SGHTA, CDR2 FQGTGA. Filled out from reference TRBV7-3 and TRBJ1-2, the complete variable domain reads GAGVSQTPSNKVTEKGKYVELRCDPISGHTALYWYRQSLGQGPEFLIYFQGTGAADDSGLPNDRFFAVRPEGSVSTLKIQRTERGDSAVYLCASSKQGKYGYTFGSGTRLTVV.

The CDR3 DNA sequence: TGTGCCAGCAGCCAAGGCTTTTGGACAGAAAATTCACCCCTCCACTTT. Translation gives CASSQGFWTENSPLHF. The gene calls are TRBV14 and TRBJ1-6; D may be TRBD1 (6 bases). Germline V gives CDR1 SGHDN, CDR2 FVKESK. V shed 1 base and J shed 7 bases, with 14 bases lying between them. The CDR3 length is 16 residues.

This chain connects TRBV7-3 to TRBJ2-2; no clear D gene. Per germline, CDR1 SGHTA and CDR2 FQGTGA. V was trimmed by 1 base and J by 2 bases, leaving 2 bases between them. The CDR3 loop spans 13 amino acids. CDR3 in DNA: TGTGCCAGCAGCTTAATTAACACCGGGGAGCTGTTTTTT. Amino acid sequence: CASSLINTGELFF.

This clone was observed a single time. V and J are TRBV7-9 and TRBJ1-3, with TRBD1 matching over 7 bases. The CDR3 length is 17 residues. CDR1 SEHNR and CDR2 FQNEAQ come from the germline V gene (reference sequence). Losses at the gene ends were 10 bases for V and 0 bases for J; bases not matched to a gene: 15. CDR3 in DNA: TGTGCCACAAGAAATCGGGACAGCGAATCCTCTGGAAACACCATATATTTT. This codes for CATRNRDSESSGNTIYF.

This chain uses TRBV19 with TRBJ1-6; D gene uncertain. CDR3 length: 14 residues. Germline V gene data show CDR1 as LNHDA and CDR2 as SQIVND (reference sequence). V lost 4 bases, J lost 5 bases, and 9 bases lay in between. In DNA form, the CDR3 reads TGTGCCAGTAGTACCAGAGAGAATAATTCACCCCTCCACTTT. Its protein is CASSTRENNSPLHF.

V gene TRBV7-2 combines with J gene TRBJ1-1, with 8 bases lining up with TRBD1. The V gene's germline CDR1 is SGHTA and CDR2 FQGNSA. The length of the CDR3 is 16 residues. J was trimmed by 0 bases and V by 4 bases; bases with no gene match: 7. This CDR3 is CASSSQTGVMNTEAFF. In DNA, the CDR3 is TGTGCCAGCAGCTCCCAGACAGGGGTGATGAACACTGAAGCTTTCTTT.

This clone appeared a few times. The rearrangement uses TRBV3-1 (or the pseudogene TRBV3-2) and TRBJ2-1; 9 bases agree with TRBD1. The CDR3 loop spans 16 amino acids. V shed 5 bases, J shed 9 bases, and the junction held 14 bases outside the gene matches. Germline-derived CDR1 and CDR2 are LGHDT and YNNKEL (reference sequence). The CDR3 region has the DNA TGTGCCAGCAGCTCCATAAAGTTGGGACAGGGCACTGAGCAGTTCTTC. It is translated as CASSSIKLGQGTEQFF.